This TCR beta chain was retrieved from a study of blood T cell repertoires in COVID-19. Turning to the study itself: Samples taken during acute and convalescent COVID-19 were collected in the United States, Italy and Spain.

This table comes from immunoSEQ multiplex PCR, and its TCRdb copy is limited to in-frame clones, with some not included. The sample records more than 250,000 clones, around 87% being singletons. Per the germline V gene, CDR1 is MDHEN and CDR2 is SYDVKM. The CDR3 is 16 residues long. V lost 6 bases, J lost 5 bases, and 11 bases stayed unmatched. This clone showed up just once. The genes are TRBV28 and TRBJ2-1; 9 bases map to TRBD1. Material: peripheral blood. This receptor was taken from a man over 45 with active or convalescent COVID-19. CDR3 loop: CASSLPGQGIHNEQFF. The CDR3 region has the DNA TGTGCCAGCAGCCTACCGGGACAGGGAATACACAATGAGCAGTTCTTC.